These T cell receptor beta chains were read from a single sample in a study of cytomegalovirus exposure and HLA in healthy donors. The method was immunoSEQ multiplex PCR; TCRdb's version includes in-frame clones alone and lacks a portion of them. Of 120,000 to 150,000 clones in the sample, under 85% were seen once. The sequenced sample was PBMCs. These receptors originate from a woman aged 40 to 50 in good health and CMV-seropositive. CDR3s leave out the opening cysteine and the closing phenylalanine or tryptophan.

j_call,v_call,cdr3_aa
TRBJ2-1,TRBV18,ASSPPTSGGNEQF
NA,TRBV10-3,AIKRRGGTGVDEQY
TRBJ2-5,TRBV10-3,AISSGQRETQY
TRBJ1-5,TRBV28,ASSPSGGGRNQPQH
TRBJ2-4,TRBV5-4,ASSGGGVGKNIQC
TRBJ1-4,TRBV2,ASSRSNNRVTNEKLF
TRBJ2-7,TRBV2,ASRVRISYEQY
TRBJ2-1,TRBV15,ATSRGIGGRGHVNEQF
TRBJ2-4,TRBV19,ASSEGGNIQY
TRBJ1-3,TRBV5-1,ASRKTVSGNTIY
TRBJ1-2,TRBV27,ASRGFGGAWGYT
TRBJ2-2,TRBV7-3,ASSLNALKGELF
TRBJ2-7,TRBV6-5,ASSRVRLSYEQY
TRBJ1-5,TRBV18,ASSPGTGSNQPQH
TRBJ1-6,TRBV18,ASSPFSQGDNSPLH
TRBJ1-2,TRBV30,AWRGTAANYGYT
TRBJ2-2,TRBV18,ASFTGTANTGELF
TRBJ2-5,TRBV2,ASMQSGETQY
TRBJ2-3,TRBV7-9,ASSPQTSTDTQY
TRBJ1-5,TRBV28,ASSLSWSLIGRPSNQPQH
TRBJ1-5,TRBV19,ASSIGARLINQPQH
TRBJ1-2,TRBV2,ASSGQGYGYT
TRBJ2-7,TRBV2,ASRVETPTYEQY
TRBJ2-5,TRBV10-2,ASKLTGEYQETQY
TRBJ1-1,TRBV10-3,AISESEMNTEAF
TRBJ1-5,TRBV9,ASSQGQGYQPQH
TRBJ2-7,TRBV19,ASSGVIPPYEQY
TRBJ2-1,TRBV6-1,ASSLGQGYDNEQF
TRBJ2-1,TRBV5-1,ASSRVAGEGEQF
TRBJ2-3,TRBV9,ASSDERGGGSVQY
TRBJ1-2,TRBV28,ASIEQDYGYT
TRBJ2-7,TRBV27,ASSTWTGGVYEQY
TRBJ2-7,TRBV19,ASSIDGTSGSYEQY
TRBJ2-1,TRBV7-9,ASSLGQRQF
TRBJ2-7,TRBV27,ASSAGPSYEQY
TRBJ2-1,TRBV7-3,ASSLTHAEQF
TRBJ2-2,TRBV6-7,ASSWRGRGTGELF
TRBJ1-6,TRBV19,ASSTTGGGSPLH
TRBJ2-2,TRBV5-4,ASSPQGDTGELF
TRBJ2-7,TRBV5-1,ASSLGFASYEQY
TRBJ1-3,TRBV21-1,ASKGGFGGPPGNTIY
TRBJ1-1,TRBV27,ASSLAGTWNTEAF
TRBJ1-6,TRBV6-1,ASRVQGNSPLH
TRBJ1-1,TRBV2,ASRGGQGLNEAF
TRBJ2-2,TRBV7-3,ASSDRKKQGNTGELF
TRBJ2-5,TRBV2,ASRLAGSETQY
TRBJ2-5,TRBV30,AWDRAGETQY
TRBJ2-7,TRBV28,ASSTYRERQY
TRBJ2-7,TRBV6-6,ASSSSGGRYEQY
TRBJ2-1,TRBV11-2,ASSWGGLKDNEQF
TRBJ1-2,TRBV27,ASRPGQGINYGYT
TRBJ1-2,TRBV15,ATRRDRGGYGYT
TRBJ1-6,TRBV10-3,AISEGQVTNSPLH
TRBJ2-7,TRBV11-2,ASSEYGQYYEQY
TRBJ2-1,TRBV7-4,ASSLWSSGIYNEQF
TRBJ2-3,TRBV12-5,ASGLVAGARDTQY
TRBJ2-5,TRBV11-2,ASSLAGWETQY
TRBJ2-3,TRBV5-1,ASSSSSGGLNTQY
TRBJ2-7,TRBV9,ASSISTITYEQY
TRBJ1-6,TRBV5-4,ASSLVAESGNSPLH